This T cell receptor beta chain emerged from a study of response to subunit inactivated influenza vaccine. Whole-study findings and limits: It was the authors' suggestion that each seasonal influenza vaccination recruits few new T cells.

The CDR3 has 15 amino acids. The ends lost 2 bases at V and 7 bases at J; junction bases unmatched: 4. The germline V gene has CDR1 LGHNA and CDR2 YSLEER. TCRdb re-called the RT-PCR reads through MiXCR, storing one row per CDR3 protein. The table has 450,000 to 600,000 distinct CDR3 sequences, approximately 15% seen once; the top ten hold around 3%. This clonotype was counted only a few times. The target antigen is unknown. The receptor comes from a man aged 45 to 70 who received an inactivated influenza vaccine. The source was CD4+ T cells sorted from PBMCs, collected around 25 months after vaccination. The chain employs TRBV4-3 and TRBJ2-1, with 11 bases that match TRBD2. For the CDR3, the DNA is TGCGCCAGCAGCCAACTACGGACTAGCGGGAATGAGCAGTTCTTC. Translated: CASSQLRTSGNEQFF.